These T cell receptor beta chains were read from a single sample in a study of regulatory T cells in long-lasting Graves disease. A single record per CDR3 protein comes from TCRdb applying MiXCR to the multiplex PCR reads. The data show roughly 500,000 distinct CDR3 sequences, roughly 21% seen once. The specimen comprised peripheral blood mononuclear cells (PBMCs), sampled when the disease was refractory, from a patient treated with antithyroid drugs. Source of these receptors: a female donor with Graves disease. Both conserved end residues are part of each CDR3. D genes are given only for firm matches. Clone size is not always given. Where it is, it says once, few, many or a class for expanded clones.

TRBJ1-1,TRBV4-1,TRBD1,-,CASSPHPRGQGAEAFF,TGCGCCAGCAGCCCTCATCCCCGAGGCCAGGGGGCTGAAGCTTTCTTT
TRBJ1-5,TRBV7-2,-,many,CASSLVESQPQHF,TGTGCCAGCAGCTTAGTCGAGAGCCAGCCCCAGCATTTT
TRBJ1-1,TRBV5-1,TRBD1,-,CASSPRTGPRGEAFF,TGCGCCAGCAGCCCACGGACAGGCCCGCGCGGTGAAGCTTTCTTT
TRBJ1-4,TRBV7-6,-,many,CASSPEHHEKLFF,TGTGCCAGCAGCCCGGAACATCACGAAAAACTGTTTTTT
TRBJ2-7,TRBV11-2,-,many,CASSQYPDTHSYEQYF,TGTGCCAGCAGCCAATATCCAGACACCCACTCCTACGAGCAGTACTTC
TRBJ2-2,TRBV7-9,-,-,CASSFQDYTGELFF,TGTGCCAGCAGCTTCCAGGACTACACCGGGGAGCTGTTTTTT
TRBJ1-1,TRBV3-1,-,few,CASSQPAGEAFF,TGTGCCAGCAGCCAACCGGCGGGAGAAGCTTTCTTT
TRBJ2-5,TRBV6-4,-,few,CASSVDYSDRQETQYF,TGTGCCAGCAGTGTAGATTATAGCGACCGACAAGAGACCCAGTACTTC
TRBJ2-2,TRBV4-1,TRBD1,-,CASSQLRGRDTGELFF,TGCGCCAGCAGCCAACTCAGGGGGCGCGACACCGGGGAGCTGTTTTTT
TRBJ2-7,TRBV7-2,TRBD2,few,CASRQTSGGAGPLYEQYF,TGTGCCAGCAGACAAACTAGCGGGGGGGCCGGTCCTCTCTACGAGCAGTACTTC
TRBJ1-5,TRBV19,-,-,CASRPPTRGGPARPQHF,TGTGCCAGTAGGCCCCCTACCAGGGGAGGGCCGGCTCGGCCCCAGCATTTT
TRBJ1-4,TRBV12-3/TRBV12-4,-,few,CASRHRPQDREEEKLFF,TGTGCCAGCAGACACAGGCCTCAGGACAGAGAGGAAGAAAAACTGTTTTTT
TRBJ1-6,TRBV3-1,-,few,CASSSLWGAGSPLHF,TGTGCCAGCAGCTCCCTCTGGGGGGCCGGATCACCCCTCCACTTT
TRBJ2-7,TRBV27,-,many,CASAARVGYEQYF,TGTGCCAGCGCCGCGAGGGTGGGCTACGAGCAGTACTTC
TRBJ1-1,TRBV19,TRBD1,-,CASRPLRGGTEAFF,TGTGCCAGTAGACCACTCAGGGGGGGCACTGAAGCTTTCTTT
TRBJ1-2,TRBV29-1,-,few,CSAEAGGGYTF,TGCAGCGCGGAGGCGGGCGGTGGCTACACCTTC
TRBJ1-6,TRBV15,-,few,CATSRDLGDSSPLHF,TGTGCCACCAGCAGAGATTTAGGGGATAGTTCACCCCTCCACTTT
TRBJ2-7,TRBV30,-,few,CAWSAGTHFYEQYF,TGTGCCTGGAGTGCCGGGACGCACTTCTACGAGCAGTACTTC
TRBJ1-1,TRBV28,TRBD1,many,CASSFSRNRGNTEAFF,TGTGCCAGCAGTTTTTCTCGTAACAGGGGGAACACTGAAGCTTTCTTT
TRBJ1-6,TRBV28,TRBD1,many,CASSNPGQGPYNSPLHF,TGTGCCAGCAGTAACCCGGGACAGGGCCCTTATAATTCACCCCTCCACTTT
TRBJ1-2,TRBV30,-,many,CAWSRTSNYGYTF,TGTGCCTGGAGTAGGACTTCTAACTATGGCTACACCTTC
TRBJ1-5,TRBV5-1,-,few,CASSGGKDQPQHF,TGCGCCAGCAGCGGCGGCAAAGACCAGCCCCAGCATTTT
TRBJ2-7,TRBV28,-,many,CASSLTWGEQYF,TGTGCCAGCAGTTTAACATGGGGCGAGCAGTACTTC
TRBJ2-7,TRBV29-1,-,-,CSVEKQGHEQYF,TGCAGCGTTGAAAAACAGGGCCACGAGCAGTACTTC
TRBJ2-7,TRBV6-1,-,-,CASSPIGTNNYEQYF,TGTGCCAGCAGTCCTATCGGGACCAATAACTACGAGCAGTACTTC
TRBJ2-6,TRBV5-5,-,-,CASSLGRPYSGANVLTF,TGTGCCAGCAGCTTAGGACGGCCGTACTCTGGGGCCAACGTCCTGACTTTC
TRBJ2-7,TRBV28,TRBD1,many,CASSLGDSSEQYF,TGTGCCAGCAGTTTAGGGGACAGCTCCGAGCAGTACTTC
TRBJ1-4,TRBV28,TRBD1,many,CASSSGTVNEKLFF,TGTGCCAGCAGTAGCGGGACAGTCAATGAAAAACTGTTTTTT
TRBJ2-3,TRBV28,-,-,CASSTRGSSTDTQYF,TGTGCCAGCAGTACCAGGGGTTCTAGCACAGATACGCAGTATTTT
TRBJ2-7,TRBV15,-,-,CATSPHQGEQYF,TGTGCCACCAGCCCCCATCAAGGCGAGCAGTACTTC
TRBJ2-7,TRBV3-1,-,-,CASSQGSGNYEQYF,TGTGCCAGCAGCCAAGGGTCGGGAAACTACGAGCAGTACTTC
TRBJ2-6,TRBV13,-,few,CASSPGPGLSGANVLTF,TGTGCCAGCAGCCCCGGTCCAGGCCTCTCTGGGGCCAACGTCCTGACTTTC
TRBJ2-2,TRBV3-1,-,few,CASSQFGRENTGELFF,TGTGCCAGCAGCCAATTCGGCAGGGAGAACACCGGGGAGCTGTTTTTT
TRBJ2-3,TRBV4-1,-,-,CASSDKLAMGGTRTDTQYF,TGCGCCAGCAGCGACAAATTAGCCATGGGCGGGACGAGGACAGATACGCAGTATTTT
TRBJ1-5,TRBV12-3/TRBV12-4,TRBD1,-,CAGSARGHSQPQHF,TGCGCCGGCAGCGCCAGGGGGCATAGTCAGCCCCAGCATTTT
TRBJ1-3,TRBV28,-,many,CASTPAAVGGNTIYF,TGTGCCAGCACTCCGGCGGCTGTTGGCGGAAACACCATATATTTT
TRBJ2-5,TRBV9,-,-,CASSPSRQAALQETQYF,TGTGCCAGCAGCCCAAGCCGTCAAGCGGCCTTACAAGAGACCCAGTACTTC
TRBJ1-3,TRBV2,TRBD1,-,CASSSGTGGSGNTIYF,TGTGCCAGCAGTTCCGGGACAGGGGGTTCTGGAAACACCATATATTTT
TRBJ2-5,TRBV3-1,TRBD2,many,CASSPYPSGSSETQYF,TGTGCCAGCAGCCCGTACCCTAGCGGGAGTTCAGAGACCCAGTACTTC
TRBJ2-2,TRBV6-2/TRBV6-3,-,-,CASERGNTGELFF,TGTGCTTCTGAACGGGGTAACACCGGGGAGCTGTTTTTT
TRBJ1-3,TRBV4-1,-,-,CASSQSYRSGNTIYF,TGCGCCAGCAGCCAGTCGTACCGCTCTGGAAACACCATATATTTT
TRBJ1-1,TRBV28,-,many,CASTSFAEAFF,TGTGCCAGCACCTCCTTTGCTGAAGCTTTCTTT
TRBJ1-5,TRBV10-3,-,-,CAISVGVSNQPQHF,TGTGCCATCAGTGTGGGCGTTAGCAATCAGCCCCAGCATTTT
TRBJ2-2,TRBV29-1,-,few,CSVEGVGGELFF,TGCAGCGTTGAGGGGGTAGGCGGGGAGCTGTTTTTT
TRBJ2-7,TRBV2,TRBD2,many,CASSDWLAGSYEQYF,TGTGCCAGCAGTGATTGGCTAGCGGGTTCGTACGAGCAGTACTTC
TRBJ2-6,TRBV29-1,-,-,CSVLGLETGANVLTF,TGCAGCGTTCTGGGACTGGAGACTGGGGCCAACGTCCTGACTTTC
TRBJ1-1,TRBV6-1,-,many,CASSDEGQNTEAFF,TGTGCCAGCAGTGACGAGGGGCAGAACACTGAAGCTTTCTTT
TRBJ1-2,TRBV29-1,TRBD1,-,CSVPRTGVDYGYTF,TGCAGCGTACCCCGGACAGGGGTGGACTATGGCTACACCTTC